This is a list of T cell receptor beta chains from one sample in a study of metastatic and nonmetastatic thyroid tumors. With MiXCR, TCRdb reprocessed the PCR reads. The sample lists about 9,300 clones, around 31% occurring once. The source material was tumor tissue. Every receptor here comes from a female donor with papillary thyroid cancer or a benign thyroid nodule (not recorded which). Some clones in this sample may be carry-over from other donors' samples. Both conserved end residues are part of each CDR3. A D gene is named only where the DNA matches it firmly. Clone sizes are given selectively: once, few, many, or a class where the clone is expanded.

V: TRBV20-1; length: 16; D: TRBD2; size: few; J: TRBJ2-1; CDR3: CSARHRTSGSRNEQFF; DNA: TGCAGTGCTAGACACCGGACTAGCGGGAGTCGGAATGAGCAGTTCTTC
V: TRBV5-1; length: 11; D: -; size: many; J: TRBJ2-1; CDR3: CASSAGNEQFF; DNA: TGCGCCAGCAGCGCCGGAAATGAGCAGTTCTTC
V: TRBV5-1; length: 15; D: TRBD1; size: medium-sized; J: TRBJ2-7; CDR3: CASSLTGTGAYEQYF; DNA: TGCGCCAGCAGCTTGACCGGGACAGGGGCCTACGAGCAGTACTTC
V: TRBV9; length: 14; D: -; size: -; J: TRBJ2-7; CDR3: CASSVVGGAYEQYF; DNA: TGTGCCAGCAGCGTAGTGGGGGGCGCCTACGAGCAGTACTTC
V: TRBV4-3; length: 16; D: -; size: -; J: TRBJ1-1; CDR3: CASSREGDFWGHQTFF; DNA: TGCGCCAGCAGCCGAGAAGGTGATTTCTGGGGACACCAGACTTTCTTT
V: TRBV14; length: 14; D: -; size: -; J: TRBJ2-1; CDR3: CASSPLSSYNEQFF; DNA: TGTGCCAGCAGCCCTCTTTCCAGTTACAATGAGCAGTTCTTC
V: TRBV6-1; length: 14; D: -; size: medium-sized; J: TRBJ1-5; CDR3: CASSRDSSNQPQHF; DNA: TGTGCCAGCAGTCGGGATTCTAGCAATCAGCCCCAGCATTTT
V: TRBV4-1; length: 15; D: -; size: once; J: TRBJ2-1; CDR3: CASSQAGGSKNEQFF; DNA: TGCGCCAGCAGCCAAGCGGGCGGATCGAAAAATGAGCAGTTCTTC
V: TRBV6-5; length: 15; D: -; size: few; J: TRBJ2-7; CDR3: CASMTHGRSSYEQYF; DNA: TGTGCCAGCATGACTCACGGCCGGAGCTCCTACGAGCAGTACTTC
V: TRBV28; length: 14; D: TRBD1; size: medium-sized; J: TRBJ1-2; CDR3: CASSLTGVGYGYTF; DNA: TGTGCCAGCAGTCTGACAGGGGTCGGGTATGGCTACACCTTC
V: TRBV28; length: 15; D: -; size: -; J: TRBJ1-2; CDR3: CASTSGDTFNYGYTF; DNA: TGTGCCAGCACGTCAGGGGACACCTTTAACTATGGCTACACCTTC
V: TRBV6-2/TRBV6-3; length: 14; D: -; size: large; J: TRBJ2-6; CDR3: CASSYGSGANVLTF; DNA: TGTGCCAGCAGTTACGGGTCTGGGGCCAACGTCCTGACTTTC
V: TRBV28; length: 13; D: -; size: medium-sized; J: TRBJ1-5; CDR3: CASSFDTNQPQHF; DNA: TGTGCCAGCAGTTTCGACACCAATCAGCCCCAGCATTTT
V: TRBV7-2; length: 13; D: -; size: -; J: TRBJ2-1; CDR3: CASSLARGNEQSF; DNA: TGTGCCAGCAGCTTAGCTCGGGGGAATGAGCAGTCCTTC
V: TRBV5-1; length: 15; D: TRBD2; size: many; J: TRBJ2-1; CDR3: CASSVREVRGGKQFF; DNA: TGCGCCAGCAGCGTCCGAGAGGTCCGGGGGGGTAAGCAGTTCTTC
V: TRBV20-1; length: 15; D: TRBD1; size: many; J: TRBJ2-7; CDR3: CSARGRTGGVYEQYF; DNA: TGCAGTGCTAGAGGGCGGACAGGGGGCGTCTACGAGCAGTACTTC
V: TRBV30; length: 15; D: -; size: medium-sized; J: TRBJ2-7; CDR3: CAWNRIGQYSYEQYF; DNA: TGTGCCTGGAACAGGATAGGACAGTACTCCTACGAGCAGTACTTC
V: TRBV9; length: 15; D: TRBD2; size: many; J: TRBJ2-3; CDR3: CASSVYSGVTDTQYF; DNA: TGTGCCAGCAGCGTGTATAGCGGGGTCACAGATACGCAGTATTTT